This T cell receptor (beta chain) emerged from a study of shared T cell receptors in the human thymus. Germline values: CDR1 LNHDA, CDR2 SQIVND (reference sequence). The CDR3 length is 17 residues. V gave up 5 bases and J gave up 0 bases, with 17 bases separating them. The data were produced by immunoSEQ multiplex PCR, yet TCRdb's version contains in-frame clones alone and is incomplete. The sample carries hundreds of thousands of clones, more than 75% recorded once. This clone was observed once. The same sample was also used in a study of human thymus T cells.

Sequenced: thymocytes. This receptor was identified in a boy less than two years old with a congenital heart defect. The chain uses TRBV19 and TRBJ1-5; a possible D gene is TRBD1 (5 bases). CDR3 DNA sequence: TGTGCCAGTAGTGACCGGACAATAAGCCATAGCAATCAGCCCCAGCATTTT. It encodes CASSDRTISHSNQPQHF.